This TCR beta chain is drawn from a study of blood T cells in healthy people across ages. Next came a second PCR, run for about 6 to 11 cycles, which used a sample-barcoded 5' primer along with a J-beta primer mix. MiXCR was run by TCRdb on the 5' RACE reads, yielding one entry per CDR3 protein. Of hundreds of thousands of distinct CDR3 sequences in the sample, roughly 64% are singletons; the top ten hold approximately 20%. Study-wide results and limits: Age brought a roughly linear fall in TCR beta diversity measured per million T cells. Not knowing donor CMV status may have confounded expanded clonotype changes.

Points on this clonotype: Its antigen is as yet unknown.

From germline, CDR1 is SGHTS and CDR2 YDEGEE. The CDR3 runs 17 residues. V was clipped by 1 base and J by 0 bases, with 14 bases between them. The study recruited healthy Caucasian donors from Russia who were aged roughly 6 to 100. No fewer than 5 micrograms of total RNA were isolated from every sample. This chain joins TRBV5-8 and TRBJ2-4; D uncertain. The sequence was collected from a man younger than 40 in good health. The material sequenced was blood. CDR3 coding DNA: TGTGCCAGCAGCTTGATTCATCGGAACGTAGCCAAAAACATTCAGTACTTC. This gives the protein CASSLIHRNVAKNIQYF.